Sequencing of this T cell receptor beta chain was carried out in a study of cytomegalovirus exposure and HLA in healthy donors. Study conclusions and caveats: Apparent HLA restriction characterized most CMV-associated TCR beta chains in a later analysis. Later analysis demonstrated an association between a missense DCLRE1C variant and TCR beta V- and J-gene trimming. A list of 150 or so TCR beta chains associated with cytomegalovirus was given.

Points on this clone: Its antigen is not known.

This PCR relied on a set of 60 Vbeta primers and 13 Jbeta primers. Authors' data handling: About 11 million of roughly 81 million unique TCR beta chains were shared, per a later count. Sequencing was performed with immunoSEQ multiplex PCR; in TCRdb, only in-frame clones are kept and a portion is missing. That table supplies the V and J calls and clone size; D and trimming were determined from the DNA. The sample shows 160,000 or so clones, approximately 88% of them seen only once. V trimming: 3 bases; J trimming: 4 bases; junction bases outside the gene matches: 5. Germline V gives CDR1 MNHEY, CDR2 SMNVEV (reference sequence). The CDR3 runs 14 residues.

The clonotype originates from a woman between 18 and 29 years old in good health and CMV-seronegative. The chain uses TRBV27 and TRBJ2-7; 8 positions match TRBD1. Sequences were obtained from PBMCs. The CDR3 region has the DNA TGTGCCAGCAGTTTTCGTGGACAGGGTTACGAGCAGTACTTC. Its protein product is CASSFRGQGYEQYF.